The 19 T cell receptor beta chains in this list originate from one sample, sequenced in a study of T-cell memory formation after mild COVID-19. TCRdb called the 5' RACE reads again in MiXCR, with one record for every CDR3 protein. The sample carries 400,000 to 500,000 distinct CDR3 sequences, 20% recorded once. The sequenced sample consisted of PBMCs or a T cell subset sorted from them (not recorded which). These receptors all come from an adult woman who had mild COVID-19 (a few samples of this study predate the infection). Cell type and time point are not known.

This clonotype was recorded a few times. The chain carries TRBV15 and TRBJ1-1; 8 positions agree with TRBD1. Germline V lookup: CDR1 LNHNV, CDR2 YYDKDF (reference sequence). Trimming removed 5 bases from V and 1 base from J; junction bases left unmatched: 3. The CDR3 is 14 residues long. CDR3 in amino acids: CATSGDRGNTEAFF. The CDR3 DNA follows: TGTGCCACCAGCGGTGACAGGGGGAACACTGAAGCTTTCTTT.

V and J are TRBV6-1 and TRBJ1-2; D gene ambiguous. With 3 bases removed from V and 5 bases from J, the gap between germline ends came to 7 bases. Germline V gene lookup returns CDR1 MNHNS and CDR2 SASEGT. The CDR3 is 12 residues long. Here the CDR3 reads CASSDYRYGYTF. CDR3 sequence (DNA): TGTGCCAGCAGTGACTACAGATATGGCTACACCTTC.

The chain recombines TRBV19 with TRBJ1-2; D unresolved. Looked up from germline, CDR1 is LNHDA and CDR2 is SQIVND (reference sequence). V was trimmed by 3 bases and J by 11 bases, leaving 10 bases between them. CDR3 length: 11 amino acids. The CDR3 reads CASSIGEDYTF. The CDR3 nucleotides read TGTGCCAGTAGTATCGGGGAGGATTACACCTTC. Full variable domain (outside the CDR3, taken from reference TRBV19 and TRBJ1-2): DGGITQSPKYLFRKEGQNVTLSCEQNLNHDAMYWYRQDPGQGLRLIYYSQIVNDFQKGDIAEGYSVSREKKESFPLTVTSAQKNPTAFYLCASSIGEDYTFGSGTRLTVV.

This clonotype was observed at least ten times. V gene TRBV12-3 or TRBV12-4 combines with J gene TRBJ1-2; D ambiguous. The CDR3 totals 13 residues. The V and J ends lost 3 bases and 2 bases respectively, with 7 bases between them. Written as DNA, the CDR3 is TGTGCCAGCAGTTTGGCCAGAAACTATGGCTACACCTTC. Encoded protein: CASSLARNYGYTF.

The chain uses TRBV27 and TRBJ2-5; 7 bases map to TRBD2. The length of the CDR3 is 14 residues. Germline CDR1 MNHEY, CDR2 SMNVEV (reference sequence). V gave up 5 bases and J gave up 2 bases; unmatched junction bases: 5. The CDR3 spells CASSPQGLQETQYF. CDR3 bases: TGTGCCAGCAGTCCCCAGGGACTACAAGAGACCCAGTACTTC.

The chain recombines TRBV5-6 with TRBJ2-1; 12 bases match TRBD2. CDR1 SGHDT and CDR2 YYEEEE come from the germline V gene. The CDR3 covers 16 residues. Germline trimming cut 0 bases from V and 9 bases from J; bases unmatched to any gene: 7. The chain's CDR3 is CASSLASSGRAVEQFF. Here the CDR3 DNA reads TGTGCCAGCAGCTTGGCCTCTAGCGGGAGGGCCGTTGAGCAGTTCTTC.

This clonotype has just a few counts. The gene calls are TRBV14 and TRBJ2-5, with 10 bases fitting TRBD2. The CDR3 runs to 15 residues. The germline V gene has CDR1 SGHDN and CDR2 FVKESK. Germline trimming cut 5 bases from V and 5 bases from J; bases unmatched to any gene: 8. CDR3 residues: CASSASGGRFETQYF. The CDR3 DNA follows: TGTGCCAGCAGCGCTAGCGGGGGCCGGTTTGAGACCCAGTACTTC.

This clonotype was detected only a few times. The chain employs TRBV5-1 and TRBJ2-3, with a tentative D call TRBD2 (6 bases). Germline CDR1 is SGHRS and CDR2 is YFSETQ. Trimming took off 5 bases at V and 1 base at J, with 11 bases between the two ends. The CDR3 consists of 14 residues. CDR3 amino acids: CASRWDSGTDTQYF. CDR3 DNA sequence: TGCGCCAGCAGGTGGGACTCCGGCACAGATACGCAGTATTTT. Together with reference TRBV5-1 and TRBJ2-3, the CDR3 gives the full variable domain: KAGVTQTPRYLIKTRGQQVTLSCSPISGHRSVSWYQQTPGQGLQFLFEYFSETQRNKGNFPGRFSGRQFSNSRSEMNVSTLELGDSALYLCASRWDSGTDTQYFGPGTRLTVL.

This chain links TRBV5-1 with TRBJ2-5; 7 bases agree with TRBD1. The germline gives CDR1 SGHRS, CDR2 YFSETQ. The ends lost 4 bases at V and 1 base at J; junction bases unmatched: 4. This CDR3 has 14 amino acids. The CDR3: CASSQGTAQETQYF. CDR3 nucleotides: TGCGCCAGCAGCCAGGGGACAGCCCAAGAGACCCAGTACTTC. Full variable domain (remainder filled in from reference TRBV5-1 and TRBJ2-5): KAGVTQTPRYLIKTRGQQVTLSCSPISGHRSVSWYQQTPGQGLQFLFEYFSETQRNKGNFPGRFSGRQFSNSRSEMNVSTLELGDSALYLCASSQGTAQETQYFGPGTRLLVL.

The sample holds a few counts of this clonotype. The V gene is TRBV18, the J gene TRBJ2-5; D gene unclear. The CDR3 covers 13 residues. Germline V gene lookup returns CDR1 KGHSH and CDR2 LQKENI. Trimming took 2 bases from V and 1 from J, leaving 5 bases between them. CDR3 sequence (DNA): TGTGCCAGCTCACCATCGGTCCAAGAGACCCAGTACTTC. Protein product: CASSPSVQETQYF.

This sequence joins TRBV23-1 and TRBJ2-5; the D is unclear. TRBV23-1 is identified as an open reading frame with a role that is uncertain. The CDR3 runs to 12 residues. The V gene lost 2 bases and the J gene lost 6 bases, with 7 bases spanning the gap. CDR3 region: CASSQPSKTQYF. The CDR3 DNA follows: TGCGCCAGCAGTCAACCTTCTAAGACCCAGTACTTC.

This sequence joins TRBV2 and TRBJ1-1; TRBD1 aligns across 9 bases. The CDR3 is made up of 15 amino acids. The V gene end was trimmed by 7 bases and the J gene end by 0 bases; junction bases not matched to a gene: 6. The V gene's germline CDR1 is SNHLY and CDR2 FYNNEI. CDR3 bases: TGTGCCAGCAAAGAGACAGGGGGATTGAACACTGAAGCTTTCTTT. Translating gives CASKETGGLNTEAFF. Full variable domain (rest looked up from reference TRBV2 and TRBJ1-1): EPEVTQTPSHQVTQMGQEVILRCVPISNHLYFYWYRQILGQKVEFLVSFYNNEISEKSEIFDDQFSVERPDGSNFTLKIRSTKLEDSAMYFCASKETGGLNTEAFFGQGTRLTVV.

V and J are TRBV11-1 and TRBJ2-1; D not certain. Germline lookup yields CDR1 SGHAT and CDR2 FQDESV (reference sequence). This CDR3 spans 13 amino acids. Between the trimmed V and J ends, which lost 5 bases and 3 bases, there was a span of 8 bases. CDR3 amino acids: CASSRPLYNEQFF. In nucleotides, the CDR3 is TGTGCCAGCAGCCGACCCCTCTACAATGAGCAGTTCTTC.

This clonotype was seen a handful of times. The CDR3 nucleotides read TGTGCCAGCTCACCACGAAACGACGCTAGCACAGATACGCAGTATTTT. The encoded protein is CASSPRNDASTDTQYF. This chain uses TRBV18 with TRBJ2-3; D call uncertain. V lost 1 base, J lost 0 bases, and 11 bases lay in between. The CDR3 is made up of 16 amino acids. Germline V gene data show CDR1 as KGHSH and CDR2 as LQKENI.

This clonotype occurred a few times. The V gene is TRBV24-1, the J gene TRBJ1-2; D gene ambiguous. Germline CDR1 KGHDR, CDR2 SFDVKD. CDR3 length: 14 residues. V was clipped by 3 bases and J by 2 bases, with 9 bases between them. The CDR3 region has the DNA TGTGCCACCAGTGATGTTCACACCAACTATGGCTACACCTTC. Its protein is CATSDVHTNYGYTF.

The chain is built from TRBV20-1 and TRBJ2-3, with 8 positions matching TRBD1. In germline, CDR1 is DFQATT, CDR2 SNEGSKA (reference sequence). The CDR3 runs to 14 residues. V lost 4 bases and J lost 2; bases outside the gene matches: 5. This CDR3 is CSAIDRGDTDTQYF. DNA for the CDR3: TGCAGTGCTATCGACAGGGGAGACACAGATACGCAGTATTTT.

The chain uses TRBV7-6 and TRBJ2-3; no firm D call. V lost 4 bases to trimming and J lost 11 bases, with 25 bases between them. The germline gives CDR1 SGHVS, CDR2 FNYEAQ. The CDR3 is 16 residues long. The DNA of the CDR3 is TGTGCCAGCAGCTCGACATCACGAGGATTAATCTATAAGCAGTATTTT. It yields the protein CASSSTSRGLIYKQYF.

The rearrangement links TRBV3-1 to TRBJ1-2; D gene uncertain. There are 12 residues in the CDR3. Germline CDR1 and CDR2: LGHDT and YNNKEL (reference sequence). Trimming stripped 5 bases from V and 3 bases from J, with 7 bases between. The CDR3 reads CASSVRDYGYTF. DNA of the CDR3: TGTGCCAGCAGCGTGCGGGACTATGGCTACACCTTC.

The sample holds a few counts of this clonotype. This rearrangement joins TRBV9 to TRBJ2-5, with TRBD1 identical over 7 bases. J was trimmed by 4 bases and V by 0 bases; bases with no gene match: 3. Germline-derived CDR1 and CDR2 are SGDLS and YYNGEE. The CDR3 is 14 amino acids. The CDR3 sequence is CASSVDRGGETQYF. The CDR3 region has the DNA TGTGCCAGCAGCGTAGACAGGGGTGGAGAGACCCAGTACTTC.